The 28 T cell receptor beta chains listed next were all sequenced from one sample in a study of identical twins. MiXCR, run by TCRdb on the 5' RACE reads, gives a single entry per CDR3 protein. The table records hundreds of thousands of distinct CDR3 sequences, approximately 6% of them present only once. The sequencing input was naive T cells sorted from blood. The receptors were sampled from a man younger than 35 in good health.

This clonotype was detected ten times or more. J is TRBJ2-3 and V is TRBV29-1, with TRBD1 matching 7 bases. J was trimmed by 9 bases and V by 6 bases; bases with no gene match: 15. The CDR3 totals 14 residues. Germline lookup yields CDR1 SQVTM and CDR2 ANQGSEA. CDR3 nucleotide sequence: TGCAGCGTCGCCGACAGGGCCCTCCCAACGACGCAGTATTTT. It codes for CSVADRALPTTQYF.

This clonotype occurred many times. The DNA for the CDR3 is TGCAGCGTTGTTAGGCGCGGGGAGCTGTTTTTT. Translating it yields CSVVRRGELFF. The chain couples TRBV29-1 to TRBJ2-2, with unresolved D. Trimming left V 4 bases short and J 7 bases short, with 7 bases between. CDR1 SQVTM and CDR2 ANQGSEA come from the germline V gene. The CDR3 is made up of 11 amino acids.

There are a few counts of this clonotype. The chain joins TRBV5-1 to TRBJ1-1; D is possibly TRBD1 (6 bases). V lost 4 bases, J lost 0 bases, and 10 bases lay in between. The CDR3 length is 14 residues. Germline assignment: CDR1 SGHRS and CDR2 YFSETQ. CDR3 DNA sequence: TGCGCCAGCAGCACGACAGGAATGAACACTGAAGCTTTCTTT. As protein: CASSTTGMNTEAFF.

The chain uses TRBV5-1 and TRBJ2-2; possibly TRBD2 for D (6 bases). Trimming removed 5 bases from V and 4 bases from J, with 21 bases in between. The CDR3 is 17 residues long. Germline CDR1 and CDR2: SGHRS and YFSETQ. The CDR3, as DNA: TGCGCCAGCAGAAAATTTTCGTCTGCGGGAAGCACCGGGGAGCTGTTTTTT. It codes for CASRKFSSAGSTGELFF.

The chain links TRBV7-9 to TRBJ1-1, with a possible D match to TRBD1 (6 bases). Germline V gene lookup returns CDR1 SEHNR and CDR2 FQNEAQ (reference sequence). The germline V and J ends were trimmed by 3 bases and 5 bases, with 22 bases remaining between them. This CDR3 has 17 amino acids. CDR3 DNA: TGTGCCAGCAGCTTGTTACCGGGGATCAGGGGAGAGACTGAAGCTTTCTTT. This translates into CASSLLPGIRGETEAFF. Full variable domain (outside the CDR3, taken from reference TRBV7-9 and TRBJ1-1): DTGVSQNPRHKITKRGQNVTFRCDPISEHNRLYWYRQTLGQGPEFLTYFQNEAQLEKSRLLSDRFSAERPKGSFSTLEIQRTEQGDSAMYLCASSLLPGIRGETEAFFGQGTRLTVV.

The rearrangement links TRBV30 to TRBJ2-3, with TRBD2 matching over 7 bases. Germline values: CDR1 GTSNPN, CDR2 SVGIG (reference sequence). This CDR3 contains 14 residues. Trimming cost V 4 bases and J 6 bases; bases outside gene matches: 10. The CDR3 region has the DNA TGTGCCTGGAAGTGGGCGGGAGTCGGCGATACGCAGTATTTT. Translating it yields CAWKWAGVGDTQYF.

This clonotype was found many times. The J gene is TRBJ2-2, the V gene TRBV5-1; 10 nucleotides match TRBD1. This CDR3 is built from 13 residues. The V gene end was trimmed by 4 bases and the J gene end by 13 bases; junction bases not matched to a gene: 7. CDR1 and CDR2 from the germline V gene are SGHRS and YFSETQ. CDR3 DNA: TGCGCCAGCAGCCCGGCGTGGGACAGGGGGCTGTTTTTT. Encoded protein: CASSPAWDRGLFF.

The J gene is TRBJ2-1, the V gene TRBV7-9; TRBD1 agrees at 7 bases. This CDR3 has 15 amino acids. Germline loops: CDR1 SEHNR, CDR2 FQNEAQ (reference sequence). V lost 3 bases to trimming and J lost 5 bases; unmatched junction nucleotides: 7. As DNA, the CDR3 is TGTGCCAGCAGCTTTACAGGGGTTAATAACAATGAGCAGTTCTTC. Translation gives CASSFTGVNNNEQFF.

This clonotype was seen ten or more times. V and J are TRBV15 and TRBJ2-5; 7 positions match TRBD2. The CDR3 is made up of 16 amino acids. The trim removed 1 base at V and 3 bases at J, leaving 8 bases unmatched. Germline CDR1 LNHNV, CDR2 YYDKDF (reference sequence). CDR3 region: CATSRGLAGGEETQYF. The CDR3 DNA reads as TGTGCCACCAGCAGAGGACTAGCCGGGGGAGAAGAGACCCAGTACTTC.

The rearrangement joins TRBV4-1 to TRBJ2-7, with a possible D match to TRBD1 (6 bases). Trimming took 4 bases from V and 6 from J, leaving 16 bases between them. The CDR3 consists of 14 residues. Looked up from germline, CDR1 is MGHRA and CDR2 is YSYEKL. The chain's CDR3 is CASSRVDSSGEQYV. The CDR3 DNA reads TGCGCCAGCAGCCGGGTGGACAGTTCCGGCGAGCAGTACGTC.

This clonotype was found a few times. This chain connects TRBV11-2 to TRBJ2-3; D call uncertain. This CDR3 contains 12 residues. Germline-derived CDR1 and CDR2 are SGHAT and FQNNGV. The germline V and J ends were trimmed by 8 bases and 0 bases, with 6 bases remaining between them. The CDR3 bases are TGTGCCAGCGACCGAAGCACAGATACGCAGTATTTT. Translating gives CASDRSTDTQYF.

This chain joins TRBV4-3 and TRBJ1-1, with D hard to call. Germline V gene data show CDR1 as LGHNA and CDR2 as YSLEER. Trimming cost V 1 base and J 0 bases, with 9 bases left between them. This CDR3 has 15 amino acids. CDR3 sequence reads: CASSQGRGMNTEAFF. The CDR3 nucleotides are TGCGCCAGCAGCCAAGGACGAGGGATGAACACTGAAGCTTTCTTT.

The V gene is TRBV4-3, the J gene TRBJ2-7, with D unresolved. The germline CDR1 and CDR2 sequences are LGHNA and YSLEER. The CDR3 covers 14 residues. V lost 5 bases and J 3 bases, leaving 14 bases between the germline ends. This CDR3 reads CASSDKTESYEQYF. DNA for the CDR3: TGCGCCAGCAGCGATAAAACAGAAAGCTACGAGCAGTACTTC.

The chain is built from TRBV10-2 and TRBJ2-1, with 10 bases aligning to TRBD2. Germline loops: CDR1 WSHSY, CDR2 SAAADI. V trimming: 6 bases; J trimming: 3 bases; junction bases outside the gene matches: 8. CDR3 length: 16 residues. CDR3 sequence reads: CASRPPLAGIYNEQFF. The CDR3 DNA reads TGCGCCAGCAGACCCCCACTAGCGGGAATCTACAATGAGCAGTTCTTC.

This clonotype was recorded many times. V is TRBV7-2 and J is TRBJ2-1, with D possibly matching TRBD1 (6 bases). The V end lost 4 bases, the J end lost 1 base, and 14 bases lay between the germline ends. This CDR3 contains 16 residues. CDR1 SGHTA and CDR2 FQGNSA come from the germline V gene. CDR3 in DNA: TGTGCCAGCAGCTCATGGGGGCGCGAATCCTACAATGAGCAGTTCTTC. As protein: CASSSWGRESYNEQFF.

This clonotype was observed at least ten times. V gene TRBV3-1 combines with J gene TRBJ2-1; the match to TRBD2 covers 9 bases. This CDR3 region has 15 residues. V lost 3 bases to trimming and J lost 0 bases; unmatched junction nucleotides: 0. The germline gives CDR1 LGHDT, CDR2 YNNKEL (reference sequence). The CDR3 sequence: CASSQRGGSYNEQFF. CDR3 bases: TGTGCCAGCAGCCAGCGGGGGGGCTCCTACAATGAGCAGTTCTTC.

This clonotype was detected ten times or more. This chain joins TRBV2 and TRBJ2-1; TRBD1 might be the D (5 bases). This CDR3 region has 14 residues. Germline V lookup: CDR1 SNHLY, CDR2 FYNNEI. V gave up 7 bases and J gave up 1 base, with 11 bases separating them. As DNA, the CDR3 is TGTGCCAGCAACAGGCATGGGTCCTACAATGAGCAGTTCTTC. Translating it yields CASNRHGSYNEQFF.

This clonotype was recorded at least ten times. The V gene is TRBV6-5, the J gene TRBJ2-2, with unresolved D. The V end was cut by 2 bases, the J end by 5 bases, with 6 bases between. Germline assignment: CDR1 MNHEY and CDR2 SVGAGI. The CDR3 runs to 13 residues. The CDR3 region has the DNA TGTGCCAGCAGTTACATTGGAACCGGGGAGCTGTTTTTT. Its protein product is CASSYIGTGELFF.

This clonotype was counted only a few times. In DNA, the CDR3 is TGTGCCAGCAGTTTATCTTATGGCAGGGTCGACGTCCTGACTTTC. This gives the protein CASSLSYGRVDVLTF. The chain joins TRBV27 to TRBJ2-6; maybe TRBD1 (5 bases). The CDR3 is 15 residues long. In germline, CDR1 is MNHEY, CDR2 SMNVEV (reference sequence). V was cut by 0 bases and J by 11 bases, with 14 bases left in between.

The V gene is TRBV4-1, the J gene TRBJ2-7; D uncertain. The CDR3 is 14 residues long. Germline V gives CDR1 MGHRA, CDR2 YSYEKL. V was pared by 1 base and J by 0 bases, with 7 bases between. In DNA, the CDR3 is TGCGCCAGCAGCCAAGCCCTAGGCTCCTACGAGCAGTACGTC. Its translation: CASSQALGSYEQYV.

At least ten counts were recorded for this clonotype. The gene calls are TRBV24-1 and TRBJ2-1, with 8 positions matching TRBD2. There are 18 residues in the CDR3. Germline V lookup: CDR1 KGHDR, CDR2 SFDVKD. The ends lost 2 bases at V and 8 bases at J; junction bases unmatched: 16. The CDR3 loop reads CATSDSGALGLAGDEQFF. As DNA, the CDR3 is TGTGCCACCAGTGATTCGGGAGCATTAGGACTAGCAGGGGATGAGCAGTTCTTC.

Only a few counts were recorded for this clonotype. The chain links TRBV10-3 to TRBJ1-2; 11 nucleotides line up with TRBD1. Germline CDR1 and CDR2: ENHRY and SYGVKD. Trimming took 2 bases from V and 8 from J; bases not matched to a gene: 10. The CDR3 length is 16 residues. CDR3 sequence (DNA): TGTGCCATCAGTGAGCCGGACAGGGGGCGAAGAAACGGCTACACCTTC. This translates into CAISEPDRGRRNGYTF.

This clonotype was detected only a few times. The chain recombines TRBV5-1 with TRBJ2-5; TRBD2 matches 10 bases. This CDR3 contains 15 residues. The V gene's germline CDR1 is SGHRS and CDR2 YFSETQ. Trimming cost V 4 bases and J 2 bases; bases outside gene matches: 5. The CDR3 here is CASSVEAGGQETQYF. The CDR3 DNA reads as TGCGCCAGCAGCGTAGAAGCGGGAGGGCAAGAGACCCAGTACTTC.

In DNA form, the CDR3 reads TGTGCCAGCAAGGACCCCCGGGACATCTCCTACGAGCAGTACTTC. Translating it yields CASKDPRDISYEQYF. V is TRBV28 and J is TRBJ2-7; tentative D call: TRBD1 (6 bases). The CDR3 runs 15 residues. Germline CDR1 and CDR2: MDHEN and SYDVKM. Trimming pared 7 bases from V and 0 bases from J, leaving 16 bases between.

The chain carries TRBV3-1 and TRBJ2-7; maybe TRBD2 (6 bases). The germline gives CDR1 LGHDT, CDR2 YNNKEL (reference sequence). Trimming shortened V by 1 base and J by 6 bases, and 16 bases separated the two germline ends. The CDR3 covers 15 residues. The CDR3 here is CASSQVFLREVEQYF. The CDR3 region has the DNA TGTGCCAGCAGCCAAGTTTTTTTGCGGGAAGTCGAGCAGTACTTC.

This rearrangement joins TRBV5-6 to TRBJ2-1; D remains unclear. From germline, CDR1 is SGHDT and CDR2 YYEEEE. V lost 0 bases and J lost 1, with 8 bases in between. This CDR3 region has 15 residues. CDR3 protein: CASSLAAFSYNEQFF. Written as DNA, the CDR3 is TGTGCCAGCAGCTTGGCAGCTTTTTCCTACAATGAGCAGTTCTTC.

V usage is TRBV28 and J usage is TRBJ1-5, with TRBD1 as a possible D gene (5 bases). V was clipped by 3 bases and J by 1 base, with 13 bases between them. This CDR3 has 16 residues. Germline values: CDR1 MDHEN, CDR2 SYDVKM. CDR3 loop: CASSFLQGLSNQPQHF. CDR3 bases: TGTGCCAGCAGTTTTCTTCAGGGATTGAGCAATCAGCCCCAGCATTTT.

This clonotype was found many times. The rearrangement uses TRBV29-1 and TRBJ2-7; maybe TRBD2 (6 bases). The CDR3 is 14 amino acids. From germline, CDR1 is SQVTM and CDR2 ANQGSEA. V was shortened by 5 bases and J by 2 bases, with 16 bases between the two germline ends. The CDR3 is CSVRADYPPYEQYF. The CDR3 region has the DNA TGCAGCGTTCGGGCGGACTATCCCCCCTACGAGCAGTACTTC.